This TCR beta chain was documented in a study of T cell repertoires in aging, cancer and after chemotherapy. Study as a whole: Donors were grouped into six age bands spanning 30 or younger through 70 or older. Clear clonal overlap appeared across healthy donor samples taken over several months to years. Some 10 million TCR reads were in the whole dataset.

TCR beta rearrangements were amplified from peripheral blood genomic DNA. As concerns this clonotype: Its antigen is still unknown.

Regarding the study as a whole: Rebound thymic output was suggested by rising median generation probability during chemotherapy in each cancer cohort.

Multiplex touch-down PCR with TRB-A/B primers amplified rearranged V-D-J TRB sequences. TCRdb used MiXCR to reprocess the multiplex PCR reads, holding one entry per CDR3 protein. The table records roughly 10,000 distinct CDR3 sequences, 20% to 30% of them present only once. Sequenced: blood. The sequence was collected from a human donor in good health.

The CDR3 DNA follows: TGTGCCAGCAGCTTATGGAGGAACACTGAAGCTTTCTTT. Protein: CASSLWRNTEAFF. The chain combines TRBV11-2 with TRBJ1-1, with D unresolved. Germline loops: CDR1 SGHAT, CDR2 FQNNGV. Trimming left V 2 bases short and J 1 base short, with 5 bases between. The CDR3 runs to 13 residues.